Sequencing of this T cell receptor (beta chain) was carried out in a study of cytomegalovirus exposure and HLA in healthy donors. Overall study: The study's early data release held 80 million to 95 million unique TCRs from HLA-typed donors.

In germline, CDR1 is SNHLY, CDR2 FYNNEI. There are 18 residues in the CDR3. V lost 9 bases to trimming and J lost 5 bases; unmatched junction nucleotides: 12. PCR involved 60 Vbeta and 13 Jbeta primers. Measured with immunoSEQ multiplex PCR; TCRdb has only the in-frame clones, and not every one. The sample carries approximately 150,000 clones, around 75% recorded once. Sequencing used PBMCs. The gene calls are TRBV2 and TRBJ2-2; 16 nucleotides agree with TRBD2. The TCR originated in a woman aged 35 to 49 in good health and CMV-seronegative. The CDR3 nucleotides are TGTGCCAGAGGGGGACTAGCGGGGGGGTTTTTGAAGACCGGGGAGCTGTTTTTT. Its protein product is CARGGLAGGFLKTGELFF.